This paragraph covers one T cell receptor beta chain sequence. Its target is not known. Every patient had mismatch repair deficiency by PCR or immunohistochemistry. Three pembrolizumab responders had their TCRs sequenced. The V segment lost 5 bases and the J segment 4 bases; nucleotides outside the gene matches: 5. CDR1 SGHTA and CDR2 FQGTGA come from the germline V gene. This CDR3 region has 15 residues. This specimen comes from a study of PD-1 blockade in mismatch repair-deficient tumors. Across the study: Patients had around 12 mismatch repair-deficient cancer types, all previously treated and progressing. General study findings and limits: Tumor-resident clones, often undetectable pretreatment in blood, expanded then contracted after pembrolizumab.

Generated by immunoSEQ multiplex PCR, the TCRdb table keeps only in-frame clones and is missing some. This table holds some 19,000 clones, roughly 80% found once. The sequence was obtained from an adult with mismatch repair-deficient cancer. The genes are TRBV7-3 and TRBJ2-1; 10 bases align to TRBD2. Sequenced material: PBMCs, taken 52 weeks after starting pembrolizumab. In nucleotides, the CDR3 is TGTGCCAGCAGCGAGGCTAGCGGGAGATACAATGAGCAGTTCTTC. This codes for CASSEASGRYNEQFF.